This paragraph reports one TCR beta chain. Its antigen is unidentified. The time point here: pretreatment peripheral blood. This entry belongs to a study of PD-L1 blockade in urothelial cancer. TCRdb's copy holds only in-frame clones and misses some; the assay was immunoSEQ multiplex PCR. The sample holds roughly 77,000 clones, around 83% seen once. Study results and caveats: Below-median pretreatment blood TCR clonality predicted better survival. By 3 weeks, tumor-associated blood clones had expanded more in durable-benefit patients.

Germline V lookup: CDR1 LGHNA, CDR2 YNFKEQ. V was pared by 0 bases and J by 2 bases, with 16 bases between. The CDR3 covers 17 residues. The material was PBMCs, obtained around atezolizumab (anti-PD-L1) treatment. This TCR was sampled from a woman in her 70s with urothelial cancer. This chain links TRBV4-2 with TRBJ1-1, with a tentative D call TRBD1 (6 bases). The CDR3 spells CASSQDRGGTINTEAFF. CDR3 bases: TGTGCCAGCAGCCAAGATAGAGGGGGGACTATCAACACTGAAGCTTTCTTT.